Here is one T cell receptor beta chain with its context. Its antigen specificity is not known. Nothing much larger sits one base from this clone, and base qualities are not available. V and J are truncated by 4 bases and 9 bases respectively, leaving an intervening sequence of 11 bases. According to the germline V gene, CDR1 reads SGHRS and CDR2 reads YFSETQ. The CDR3 numbers 13 residues from cysteine through phenylalanine. CDR3 DNA only is kept here, 39 bases in frame from base 1. The cohort was made up of roughly 670 healthy bone marrow donors. Cohort members were all nominally healthy when sampled, although unrecorded immune exposures were likely present. The donor was CMV seropositive and was included in the group of around 300 seropositive cohort members. A peripheral blood sample was collected from each donor, and TCR beta sequencing was performed on peripheral blood mononuclear cells. Genomic DNA was extracted from the blood cell samples with the Qiagen DNeasy Blood Extraction Kit.

Library creation used the immunoSEQ multiplex PCR assay. A mixture of 60 forward primers for TCR Vbeta segments and 13 reverse primers for TCR Jbeta segments was used in the multiplex PCR. A multiplex PCR assay on genomic DNA amplified the CDR3 region of rearranged TCR beta genes. The amplified TCR beta libraries were sequenced on the Illumina HiSeq System as 87-base-pair reads. On the study's bioinformatics: A later analysis counted about 82 million unique TCR beta chains across the 700 or so repertoires, and 10 million to 11 million of these chains were shared by at least two donors. Raw reads were error-corrected and collapsed into unique sequences by a nearest-neighbor algorithm in which closely related sequences were merged to remove PCR and sequencing errors. V, D and J gene segments were assigned by aligning CDR3 sequences to IMGT reference sequences. For a sequence to be retained, a match of at least six nucleotides to both a V gene segment and a J gene segment was required. Rearrangements were classified as productive when the CDR3 lacked stop codons and remained in frame with V and J, and all other rearrangements were classified as non-productive. CDR3 was defined by IMGT convention, running from the second conserved V-encoded cysteine to the conserved J-encoded phenylalanine. The earlier analysis of roughly 590 of the donors excluded any sequence lacking an unambiguous match to a single V gene segment. In an earlier analysis of approximately 590 of the donors, V segments were called functional above 56.7% productive rearrangements and were called segregating when the between-donor standard deviation exceeded 5%. A statistical classification framework was built for diagnosing cytomegalovirus status from the catalog of TCR beta chain sequences. In a later analysis, V and J genes were assigned by comparing TCR nucleotide sequences against IMGT/GENE-DB human TR gene sequences. A later analysis assigned CDR3 sequences and most-parsimonious VDJ recombination scenarios with the TCRdist pipeline. In a later analysis, each TCR beta chain was defined by its CDR3 amino acid sequence together with its V-gene family, and reads lacking a unique V-gene family were excluded. A later analysis removed several hundred highly shared, low-generation-probability nucleotide sequences to deal with suspected cross-contamination and a sequencing artifact. For each public chain, a later analysis derived a clonal expansion index from normalized ranks of inferred template counts within each repertoire. In a later analysis, generation probabilities were computed with a VDJ recombination model fitted to out-of-frame rearrangements, and the resulting probabilities were checked against IGoR. A later analysis scored TCR-TCR, TCR-HLA and TCR-CMV co-occurrence with hypergeometric tests, applying a repertoire-size bias correction to TCR pairs. A later analysis estimated false discovery rates by permuting HLA or CMV assignments 20 times. In a later analysis, co-occurring TCRs were grouped using DBSCAN, with TCRdist sequence similarity added in when clustering inside HLA-allele-positive subsets. Co-occurrence clustering excluded repertoires with fewer than 30,000 or more than 120,000 public chains, plus five with anomalous nucleotide sharing. The table was pulled from immuneACCESS by TCRdb, which kept in-frame rearrangements only. Such tables lose some clones; where checked, under half of the loss comes from unresolved V genes, and the rest has no known cause. V and J calls and clone size follow that table, whereas D and trimming were derived from the DNA. The sample table records 110,000 or so clones; roughly 71% of these occur just once. 7.5% to 9% of the sample is in the top ten clones.

The sample belongs to a study of cytomegalovirus exposure and HLA in healthy donors (dated by TCRdb to about 2017). Background for the entire study: According to an earlier analysis of 550 to 700 of the donors, some 180 million T cells yielded roughly 110 million unique TCR beta sequences and about 300 Gb of sequence data. All discovery cohort repertoires had been generated using a single sequencing platform. The number of typed donors differed by locus: about 620-630 for A, B, C, DRB1 and DQB1; some 500 for DQA1; about 600 for DPA1; and around 470 for DPB1. On average, around 200,000 unique TCR beta nucleotide sequences were sequenced per donor among a few hundred genotyped donors of the cohort, with approximately 18% of those sequences being non-productive. To decide whether each TCR beta V gene segment behaved as functional or pseudogenic, an earlier analysis of 587 of the donors relied on high-throughput TCR beta sequencing. The later analysis used no new phenotypic data to find candidate immune exposures, relying instead on TCR beta sequences and their occurrence across donors. An early release that covered more than 550 HLA-typed donors contained approximately 320 gigabases of sequencing data and about 84 million unique TCR sequences. The study was designed to test whether signatures of past pathogen exposure could be identified by cataloging public T cell receptors. The genetic ancestry cluster associated with self-reported Caucasian donors included around 76% of the 350 to 500 genotyped donors. In addition to the first cohort of hundreds of subjects, a separate validation cohort of about 120 different subjects was used. A later genetic analysis used genome-wide SNP genotypes for 398 of the 666 donors, treating that subset as a discovery cohort. Class I and class II HLA loci were covered by the typing at four-digit resolution. A few DR-DQ haplotypes were treated as single units for association and clustering because of strong linkage in the cohort. A later analysis re-analyzed previously published TCR beta repertoires from roughly 600 donors and added high-resolution HLA genotyping to study TCR occurrence patterns. The T cell repertoires of 666 subjects were profiled by immunosequencing and related to cytomegalovirus serostatus. High-throughput TCR immunosequencing, statistical association of individual TCRs with disease status, and machine learning were combined to predict cytomegalovirus infection status. Donor age, sex, ethnicity and CMV serostatus were compiled alongside the repertoire data. General findings and caveats noted by the study authors: In the study, roughly 160 TCR beta chains were listed as associated with cytomegalovirus. A further reported finding was that TCR beta sequences accurately predicted the HLA-A and HLA-B alleles for most subjects in the first cohort. Because counts were too low, roughly 18 rarely observed V segments, including chromosome 9 orphons, were left out of the earlier analysis of 587 of the donors. Some IMGT-functional V segments, including TRBV6-2 and TRBV6-3, could not be distinguished by the 87-base-pair reads and were therefore excluded. In a later genetic analysis, fewer N-insertions in productive TCRs were reported among donors in an Asian-associated ancestry cluster than the 666-donor mean. Because HLA typing was unavailable for some donors at each locus, only the typed subset was used in association tests. In a later genetic analysis, a missense DCLRE1C variant was associated with V-gene and J-gene trimming of TCR beta chains, and the association was replicated in an independent cohort. A later analysis reported that several top co-occurrence clusters appeared linked to parvovirus B19, influenza, CMV and Epstein-Barr virus. A cluster of highly shared sequence variants was judged likely to be a technical artifact of the sequencing pipeline. Immune exposure information for the cohort was limited to CMV serostatus. Across donors, most TCR sequences were observed very rarely, whereas some public TCRs were present in many individuals. Broadly in line with IMGT annotations, most TCR beta V segments showed up in productive rearrangements about 87% or about 30% of the time in an earlier analysis of several hundred of the donors. In vitro tests confirmed that a few of the cytomegalovirus-associated TCR beta chains recognize cytomegalovirus antigens. According to a later analysis, TCR association rates differed among HLA loci, with DRB1 alleles showing the most associated TCRs and HLA-C alleles showing the fewest. A later analysis found that HLA-associated TCR beta chains were more clonally expanded and had lower generation probabilities than equally common non-associated chains. In a later analysis, most CMV-associated TCR beta chains were found to appear HLA-restricted, with HLA associations seemingly driven largely by CMV exposure. Roughly uniform sequencing depth across donors was assumed in presence/absence analyses, although this assumption may not hold. Cytomegalovirus status was reported to be diagnosed by the classifier with high specificity and sensitivity in both the original and validation cohorts. Assigning TCR associations to individual alleles was difficult when HLA alleles, especially DR and DQ, strongly co-occurred. The authors suggested that the approach could potentially be extended to other disease states and immunological phenotypes. Specific HLA alleles were associated with 16,951 TCR beta sequences at a false discovery rate of 0.05 in a later analysis. This cohort had only TCR beta chains sequenced, and the lack of alpha or paired-chain data limited which features could be detected. Correlated functional status among segregating V segments might reflect linkage disequilibrium, but an unknown experimental factor could not be ruled out.

This receptor was obtained from a man in his late teens or twenties in good health and CMV-seropositive. Sequencing was done on a sample of PBMCs. Rearrangement joined TRBV5-1 to TRBJ1-6, with the D gene not clear enough to name. CDR3 loop: CASSPGGGSPLHF. The sequenced DNA is TGCGCCAGCAGCCCCGGAGGAGGTTCACCCCTCCACTTT.